This T cell receptor beta chain was captured in a study of PD-1 blockade in classical Hodgkin lymphoma. Study-level results: Nivolumab initiated under 1 year post-ASCT led to patient exclusion. Nothing has yet pinned down what causes the repertoire differences, possibly disease activity or prior therapy. According to reports, newly diagnosed patients had lower baseline TCR diversity than healthy donors, and relapsed/refractory patients had lower baseline TCR diversity still.

V was clipped by 11 bases and J by 0 bases, with 14 bases between them. The length of the CDR3 is 14 residues. The germline V gene has CDR1 SGHAT and CDR2 FQNNGV. Many counts were recorded for this clone. No antigen is known for it. Relapses following autologous stem cell transplantation were seen in all patients, with brentuximab vedotin exposure varying. Patients reached a best response of complete response, partial response or progressive disease. Sequenced by immunoSEQ multiplex PCR; TCRdb stores in-frame clones only, minus some. Of tens of thousands of clones in the sample, about 91% were seen once.

The chain uses TRBV11-2 and TRBJ2-1; D is undetermined. The material was peripheral blood mononuclear cells (PBMCs), obtained before the second cycle of nivolumab. The sequence was collected from a human donor with classical Hodgkin lymphoma. This CDR3 is CAVQGQSSYNEQFF. As DNA, the CDR3 is TGTGCCGTTCAAGGGCAGAGCTCCTACAATGAGCAGTTCTTC. The variable domain in full, with the rest retrieved from reference TRBV11-2 and TRBJ2-1, is EAGVAQSPRYKIIEKRQSVAFWCNPISGHATLYWYQQILGQGPKLLIQFQNNGVVDDSQLPKDRFSAERLKGVDSTLKIQPAKLEDSAVYLCAVQGQSSYNEQFFGPGTRLTVL.